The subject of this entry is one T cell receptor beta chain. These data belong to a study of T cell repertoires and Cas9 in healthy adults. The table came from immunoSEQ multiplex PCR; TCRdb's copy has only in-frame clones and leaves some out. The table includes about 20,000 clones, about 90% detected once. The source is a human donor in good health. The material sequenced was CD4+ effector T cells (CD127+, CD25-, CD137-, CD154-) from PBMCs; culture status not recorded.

The CDR3 loop reads CAISIGGGGQPQHF. The CDR3 DNA is TGTGCCATCAGCATCGGTGGGGGCGGTCAGCCCCAGCATTTT. V and J are TRBV10-3 and TRBJ1-5; D might be TRBD1 (6 bases). The CDR3 has 14 amino acids. Germline lookup yields CDR1 ENHRY and CDR2 SYGVKD. Trimming removed 6 bases at V and 6 bases at J, with 15 bases between.